A single sample gave rise to the 14 T cell receptor beta chains below, sequenced in a study of blood T cell repertoires in COVID-19. Here immunoSEQ multiplex PCR was the method, and the copy in TCRdb shows in-frame clones only, minus some. Altogether about 88,000 clones are present, roughly nine tenths being singletons, with the ten largest covering over 1.5%. The sequencing sample was made of peripheral blood. The receptor source for this set is a man in his sixties with acute or convalescent COVID-19.

A word on this clone: The same CDR3 also results from other DNA sequences found in this sample. The rearrangement joins TRBV28 to TRBJ2-1; D is perhaps TRBD2 (5 bases). Between the trimmed V and J ends, which lost 6 bases and 1 base, there was a span of 10 bases. Germline V CDR1 and CDR2: MDHEN, SYDVKM. This CDR3 contains 14 residues. CDR3 protein: CASSLRGSYNEQFF. The CDR3 nucleotides are TGTGCCAGCAGCTTACGGGGTTCCTACAATGAGCAGTTCTTC.

The chain recombines TRBV3-1 (or the pseudogene TRBV3-2) with TRBJ1-1, with TRBD1 as a possible D gene (6 bases). Per the germline V gene, CDR1 is LGHDT and CDR2 is YNNKEL (reference sequence). The CDR3 spans 15 residues. V was trimmed by 9 bases and J by 5 bases, leaving 22 bases between them. In DNA, the CDR3 is TGTGCCAGTCGCCCGAGGGGGGGCGCAAGAACTGAAGCTTTCTTT. This encodes CASRPRGGARTEAFF.

CDR3 region: CASSQELRAEAFF. The CDR3 nucleotides are TGCGCCAGCAGCCAAGAACTCAGGGCTGAAGCTTTCTTT. The rearrangement joins TRBV4-3 to TRBJ1-1; a weak D match, TRBD1 (5 bases). Per the germline V gene, CDR1 is LGHNA and CDR2 is YSLEER. The CDR3 extends over 13 amino acids. V was cut by 0 bases and J by 6 bases, with 8 bases left in between.

The table lists this clone with a count of one. The CDR3, as DNA: TGTGCCACCAGTAAAGCGGGAGACTGGAGCACCGGGGAGCTGTTTTTT. Translated: CATSKAGDWSTGELFF. The rearrangement uses TRBV24-1 and TRBJ2-2; 8 bases align to TRBD2. The V segment lost 6 bases and the J segment 4 bases; nucleotides outside the gene matches: 9. The CDR3 loop spans 16 amino acids. Germline CDR1 KGHDR, CDR2 SFDVKD.

This chain connects TRBV27 to TRBJ2-7; 11 positions agree with TRBD1. The germline V gene has CDR1 MNHEY and CDR2 SMNVEV (reference sequence). Trimming at V came to 5 bases and at J to 4 bases, leaving 4 bases not matched to a gene. This CDR3 has 14 amino acids. CDR3 sequence: CASSLRDRGYEQYF. CDR3 bases: TGTGCCAGCAGTCTCCGGGACAGGGGGTACGAGCAGTACTTC.

The chain recombines TRBV6-6 with TRBJ2-1; TRBD1 matches at 8 bases. There are 15 residues in the CDR3. Germline V gene sequence: CDR1 MNHNY, CDR2 SVGAGI (reference sequence). Unmatched junction bases numbered 3, after V lost 1 base and J lost 4 bases. CDR3 DNA: TGTGCCAGCAGTTACTTGCGGACAGGGTACAATGAGCAGTTCTTC. The encoded protein is CASSYLRTGYNEQFF.

The chain has TRBV28 and TRBJ1-1; unclear D gene. V was clipped by 5 bases and J by 2 bases, with 12 bases between them. CDR3 size: 14 residues. Germline CDR1 reads MDHEN; CDR2 reads SYDVKM. CDR3 in DNA: TGTGCCAGCAGTCCCCCGGGTCCTAACACTGAAGCTTTCTTT. Residues: CASSPPGPNTEAFF.

The gene calls are TRBV4-2 and TRBJ2-3; 12 positions match TRBD1. The length of the CDR3 is 16 residues. V was pared by 4 bases and J by 4 bases, with 6 bases of the junction left unmatched. Germline V gene lookup returns CDR1 LGHNA and CDR2 YNFKEQ. CDR3 nucleotides: TGTGCCAGCAGCCGGCCGGGACAGGGGGCTGCAGATACGCAGTATTTT. Translated, it gives CASSRPGQGAADTQYF.

This clone appeared a single time. The genes are TRBV4-2 and TRBJ1-3; D is unresolved. The CDR3 extends over 16 amino acids. Germline V gene sequence: CDR1 LGHNA, CDR2 YNFKEQ. Trimming shortened V by 0 bases and J by 0 bases, and 9 bases separated the two germline ends. This chain's CDR3 is CASSQERAFSGNTIYF. In nucleotides, the CDR3 is TGTGCCAGCAGCCAAGAGCGCGCTTTCTCTGGAAACACCATATATTTT.

The genes are TRBV7-9 and TRBJ1-1, with 10 positions matching TRBD1. The germline V gene encodes CDR1 SEHNR and CDR2 FQNEAQ (reference sequence). V was pared by 8 bases and J by 3 bases, with 6 bases of the junction left unmatched. This CDR3 has 14 residues. CDR3 residues: CASETGTGDTEAFF. Here the CDR3 DNA reads TGTGCCAGCGAAACCGGGACAGGGGACACTGAAGCTTTCTTT.

This sequence joins TRBV5-5 and TRBJ2-1; 10 nucleotides line up with TRBD2. Trimming removed 2 bases from V and 7 bases from J; junction bases left unmatched: 6. The CDR3 sequence is 15 residues long. CDR1 and CDR2 (germline): SGHKS, YYEKEE (reference sequence). The CDR3 bases are TGTGCCAGCAGCTTAGGACTAGCGGCTACGAATGAGCAGTTCTTC. It translates to CASSLGLAATNEQFF.

V and J are TRBV7-3 and TRBJ1-1; a weak D match, TRBD1 (6 bases). The V end lost 5 bases, the J end lost 1 base, and 14 bases lay between the germline ends. The CDR3 spans 15 residues. The germline V gene encodes CDR1 SGHTA and CDR2 FQGTGA. The DNA of the CDR3 is TGTGCCAGCAGCCCTACAGGGATCGGGAACACTGAAGCTTTCTTT. Its protein is CASSPTGIGNTEAFF.

In this sample, this clone turned up a few times. The chain joins TRBV7-3 to TRBJ1-6; D is undetermined. CDR1 is SGHTA and CDR2 is FQGTGA in the germline V gene. V was shortened by 2 bases and J by 10 bases, with 12 bases between the two germline ends. This CDR3 contains 14 residues. CDR3: CASSLVGGRSPLHF. CDR3 sequence (DNA): TGTGCCAGCAGCTTAGTGGGAGGGCGATCACCCCTCCACTTT.

V and J are TRBV12-5 and TRBJ2-7; perhaps TRBD1 as D (7 bases). CDR1 LGHNT and CDR2 FRNRAP come from the germline V gene. V lost 2 bases and J lost 4, with 24 bases in between. The CDR3 is 18 residues long. Written as DNA, the CDR3 is TGTGCTAGTGGTTTGCCCCTCAGGGGGGTGGCGACGTCTTACGAGCAGTACTTC. Protein: CASGLPLRGVATSYEQYF.